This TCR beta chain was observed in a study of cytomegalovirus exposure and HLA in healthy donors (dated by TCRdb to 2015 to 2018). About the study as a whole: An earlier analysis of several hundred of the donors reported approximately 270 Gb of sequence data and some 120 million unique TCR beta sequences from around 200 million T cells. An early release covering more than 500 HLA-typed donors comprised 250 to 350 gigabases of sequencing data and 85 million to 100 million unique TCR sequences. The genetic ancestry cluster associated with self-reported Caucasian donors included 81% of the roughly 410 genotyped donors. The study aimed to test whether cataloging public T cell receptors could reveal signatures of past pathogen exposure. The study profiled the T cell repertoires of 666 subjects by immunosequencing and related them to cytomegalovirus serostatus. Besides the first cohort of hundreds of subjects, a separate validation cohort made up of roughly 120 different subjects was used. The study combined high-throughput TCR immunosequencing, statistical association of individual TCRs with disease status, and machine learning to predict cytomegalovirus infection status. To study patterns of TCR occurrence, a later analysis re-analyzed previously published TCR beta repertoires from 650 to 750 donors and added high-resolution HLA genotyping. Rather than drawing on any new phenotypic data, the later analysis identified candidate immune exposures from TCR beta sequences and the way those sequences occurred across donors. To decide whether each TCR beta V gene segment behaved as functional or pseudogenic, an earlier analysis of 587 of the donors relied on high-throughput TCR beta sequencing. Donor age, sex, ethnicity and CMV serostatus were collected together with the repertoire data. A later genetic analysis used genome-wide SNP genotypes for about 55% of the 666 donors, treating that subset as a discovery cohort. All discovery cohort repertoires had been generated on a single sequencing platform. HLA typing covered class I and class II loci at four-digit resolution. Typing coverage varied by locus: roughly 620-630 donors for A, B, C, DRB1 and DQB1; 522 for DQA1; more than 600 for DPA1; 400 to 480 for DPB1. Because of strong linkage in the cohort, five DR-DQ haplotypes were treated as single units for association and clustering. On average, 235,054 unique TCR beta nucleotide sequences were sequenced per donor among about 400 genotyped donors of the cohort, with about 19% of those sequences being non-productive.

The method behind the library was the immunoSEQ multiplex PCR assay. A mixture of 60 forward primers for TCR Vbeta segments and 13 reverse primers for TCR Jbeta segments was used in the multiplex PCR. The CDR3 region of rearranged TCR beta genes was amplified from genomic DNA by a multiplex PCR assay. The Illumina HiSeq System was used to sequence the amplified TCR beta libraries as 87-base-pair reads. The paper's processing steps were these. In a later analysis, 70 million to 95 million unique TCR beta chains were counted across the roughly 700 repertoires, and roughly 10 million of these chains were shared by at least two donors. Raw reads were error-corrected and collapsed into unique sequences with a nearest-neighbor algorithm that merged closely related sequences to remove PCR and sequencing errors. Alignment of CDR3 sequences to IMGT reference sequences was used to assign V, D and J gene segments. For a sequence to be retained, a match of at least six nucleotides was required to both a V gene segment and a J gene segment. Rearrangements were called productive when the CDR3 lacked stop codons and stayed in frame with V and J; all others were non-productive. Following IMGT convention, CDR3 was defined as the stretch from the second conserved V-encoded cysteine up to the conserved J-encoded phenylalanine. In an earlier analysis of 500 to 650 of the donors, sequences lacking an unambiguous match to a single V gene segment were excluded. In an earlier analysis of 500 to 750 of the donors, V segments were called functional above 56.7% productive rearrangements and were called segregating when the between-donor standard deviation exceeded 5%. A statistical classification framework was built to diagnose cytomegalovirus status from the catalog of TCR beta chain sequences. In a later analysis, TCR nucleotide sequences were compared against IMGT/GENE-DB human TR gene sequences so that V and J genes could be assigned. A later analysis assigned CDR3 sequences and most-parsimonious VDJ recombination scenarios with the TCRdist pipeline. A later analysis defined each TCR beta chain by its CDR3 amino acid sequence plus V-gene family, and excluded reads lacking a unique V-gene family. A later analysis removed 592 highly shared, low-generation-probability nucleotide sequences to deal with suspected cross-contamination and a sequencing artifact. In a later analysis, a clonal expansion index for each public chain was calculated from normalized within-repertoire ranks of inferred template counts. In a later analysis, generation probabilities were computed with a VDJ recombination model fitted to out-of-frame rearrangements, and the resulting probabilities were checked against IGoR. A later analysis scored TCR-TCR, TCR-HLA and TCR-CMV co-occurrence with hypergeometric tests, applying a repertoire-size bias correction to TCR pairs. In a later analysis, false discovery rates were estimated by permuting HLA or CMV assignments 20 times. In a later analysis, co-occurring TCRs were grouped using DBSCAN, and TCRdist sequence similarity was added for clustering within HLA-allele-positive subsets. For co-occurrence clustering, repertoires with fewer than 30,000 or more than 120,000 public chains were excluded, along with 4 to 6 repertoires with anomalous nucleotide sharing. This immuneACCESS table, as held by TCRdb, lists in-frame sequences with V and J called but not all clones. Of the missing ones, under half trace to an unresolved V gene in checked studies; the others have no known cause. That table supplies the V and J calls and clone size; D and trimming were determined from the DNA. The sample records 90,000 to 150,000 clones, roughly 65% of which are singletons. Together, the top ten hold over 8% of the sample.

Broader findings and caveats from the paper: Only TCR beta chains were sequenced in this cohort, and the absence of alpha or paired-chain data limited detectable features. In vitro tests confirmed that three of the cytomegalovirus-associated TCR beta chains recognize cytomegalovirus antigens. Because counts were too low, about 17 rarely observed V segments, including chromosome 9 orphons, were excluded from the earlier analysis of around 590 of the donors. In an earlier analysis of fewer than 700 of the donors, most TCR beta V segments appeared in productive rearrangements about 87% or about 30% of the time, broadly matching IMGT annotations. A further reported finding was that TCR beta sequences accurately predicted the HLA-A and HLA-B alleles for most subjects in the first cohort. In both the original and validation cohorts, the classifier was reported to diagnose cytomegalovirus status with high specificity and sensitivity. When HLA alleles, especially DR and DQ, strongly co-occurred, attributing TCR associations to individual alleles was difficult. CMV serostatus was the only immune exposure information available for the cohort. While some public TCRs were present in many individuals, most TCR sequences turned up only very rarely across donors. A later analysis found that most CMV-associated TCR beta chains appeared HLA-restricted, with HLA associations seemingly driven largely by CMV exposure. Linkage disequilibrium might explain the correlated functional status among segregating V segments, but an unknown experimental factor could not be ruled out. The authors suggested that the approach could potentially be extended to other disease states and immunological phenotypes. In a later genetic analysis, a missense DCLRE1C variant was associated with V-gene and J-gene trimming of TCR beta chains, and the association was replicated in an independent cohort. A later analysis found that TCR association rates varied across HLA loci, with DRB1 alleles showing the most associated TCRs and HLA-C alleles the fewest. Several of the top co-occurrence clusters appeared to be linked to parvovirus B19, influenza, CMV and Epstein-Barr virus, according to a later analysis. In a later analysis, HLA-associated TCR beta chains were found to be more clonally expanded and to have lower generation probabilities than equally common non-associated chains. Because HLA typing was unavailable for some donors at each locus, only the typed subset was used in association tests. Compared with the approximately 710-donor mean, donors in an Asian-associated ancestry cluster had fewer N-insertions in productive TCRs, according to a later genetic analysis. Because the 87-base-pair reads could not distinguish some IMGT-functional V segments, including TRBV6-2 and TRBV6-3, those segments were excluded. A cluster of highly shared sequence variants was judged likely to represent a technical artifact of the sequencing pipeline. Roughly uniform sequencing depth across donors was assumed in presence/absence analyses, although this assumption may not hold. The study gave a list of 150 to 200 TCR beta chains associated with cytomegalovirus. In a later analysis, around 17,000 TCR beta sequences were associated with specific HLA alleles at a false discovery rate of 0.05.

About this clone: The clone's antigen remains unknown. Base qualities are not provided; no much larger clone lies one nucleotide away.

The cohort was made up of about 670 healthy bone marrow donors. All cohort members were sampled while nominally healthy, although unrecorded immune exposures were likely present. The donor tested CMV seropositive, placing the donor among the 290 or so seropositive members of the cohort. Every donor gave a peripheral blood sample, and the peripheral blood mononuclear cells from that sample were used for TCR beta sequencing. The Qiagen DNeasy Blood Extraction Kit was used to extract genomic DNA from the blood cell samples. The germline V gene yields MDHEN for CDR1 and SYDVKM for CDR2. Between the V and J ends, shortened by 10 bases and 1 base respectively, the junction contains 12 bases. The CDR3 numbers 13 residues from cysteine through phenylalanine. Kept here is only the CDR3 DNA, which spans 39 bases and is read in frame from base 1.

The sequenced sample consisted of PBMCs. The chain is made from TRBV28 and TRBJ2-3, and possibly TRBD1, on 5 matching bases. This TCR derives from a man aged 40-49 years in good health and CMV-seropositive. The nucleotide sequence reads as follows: TGTGCCATCCACGACAGTCGCACAGATACGCAGTATTTT. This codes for CAIHDSRTDTQYF. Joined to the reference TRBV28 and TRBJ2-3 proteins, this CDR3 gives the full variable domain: DVKVTQSSRYLVKRTGEKVFLECVQDMDHENMFWYRQDPGLGLRLIYFSYDVKMKEKGDIPEGYSVSREKKERFSLILESASTNQTSMYLCAIHDSRTDTQYFGPGTRLTVL.